This T cell receptor (beta chain) originates from a study of spatial heterogeneity in lung cancer. General observations from the study: It was found that expanded intratumoral alpha and beta TCR counts tracked tumor mutation counts.

Trimming left V 7 bases short and J 4 bases short, with 19 bases between. The CDR3 extends over 16 amino acids. Germline-derived CDR1 and CDR2 are MNHNS and SASEGT. TCRdb re-called the 5' RACE reads through MiXCR, storing one row per CDR3 protein. The table shows a few thousand distinct CDR3 sequences, with 8.4% occurring only once. Concerning this clonotype: Its antigen is undetermined.

Documented time point: sample taken at primary tumor resection. The input material, whole RNA from tumor, nontumor lung or frozen PBMC, was sequenced unsorted. The source is a female donor with early-stage non-small cell lung cancer. The genes are TRBV6-1 and TRBJ2-2; possibly TRBD1 for D (5 bases). The sample in question was lung tumor tissue, obtained at surgery. The CDR3 coding sequence is TGTGCCAGCAATGGCCGAGGCAGGGCTGGCACCGGGGAGCTGTTTTTT. This gives the protein CASNGRGRAGTGELFF.